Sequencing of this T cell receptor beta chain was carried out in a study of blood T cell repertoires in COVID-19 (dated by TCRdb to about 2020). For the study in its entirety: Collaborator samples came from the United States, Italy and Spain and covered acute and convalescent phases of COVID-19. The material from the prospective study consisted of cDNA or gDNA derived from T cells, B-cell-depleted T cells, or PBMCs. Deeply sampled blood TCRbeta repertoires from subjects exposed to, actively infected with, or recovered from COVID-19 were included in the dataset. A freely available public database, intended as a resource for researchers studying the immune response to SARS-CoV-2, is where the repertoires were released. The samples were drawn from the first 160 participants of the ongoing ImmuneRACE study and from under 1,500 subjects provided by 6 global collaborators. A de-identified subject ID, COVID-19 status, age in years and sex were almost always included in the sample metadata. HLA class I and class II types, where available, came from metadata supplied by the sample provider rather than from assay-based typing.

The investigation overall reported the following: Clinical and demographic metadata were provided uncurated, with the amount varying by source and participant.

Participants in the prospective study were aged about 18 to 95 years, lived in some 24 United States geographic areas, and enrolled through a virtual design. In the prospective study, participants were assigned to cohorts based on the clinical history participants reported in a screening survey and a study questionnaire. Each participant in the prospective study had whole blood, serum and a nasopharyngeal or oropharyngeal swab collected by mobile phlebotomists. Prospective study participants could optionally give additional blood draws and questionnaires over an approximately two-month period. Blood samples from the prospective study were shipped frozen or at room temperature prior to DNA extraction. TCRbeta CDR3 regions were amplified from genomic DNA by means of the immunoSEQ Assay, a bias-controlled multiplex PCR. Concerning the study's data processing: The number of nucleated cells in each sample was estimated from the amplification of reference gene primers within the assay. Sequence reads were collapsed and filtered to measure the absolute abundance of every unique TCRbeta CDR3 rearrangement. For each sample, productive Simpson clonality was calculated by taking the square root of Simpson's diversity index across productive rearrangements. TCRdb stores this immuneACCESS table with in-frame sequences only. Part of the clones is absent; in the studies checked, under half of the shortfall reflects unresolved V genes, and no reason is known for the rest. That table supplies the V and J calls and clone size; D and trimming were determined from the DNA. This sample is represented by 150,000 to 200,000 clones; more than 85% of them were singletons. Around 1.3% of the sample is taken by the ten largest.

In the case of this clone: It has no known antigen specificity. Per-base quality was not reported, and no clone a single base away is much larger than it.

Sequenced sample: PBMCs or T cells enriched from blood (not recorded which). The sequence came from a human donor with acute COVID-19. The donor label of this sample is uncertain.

The CDR3 in this case is CASSYSNQGADYTF. The nucleotides read TGTGCCAGCAGTTACTCGAACCAGGGGGCAGACTACACCTTC. This chain joins TRBV6-6 to TRBJ1-2, and 8 junction bases match TRBD1. In the germline V gene (reference sequence), CDR1 corresponds to MNHNY and CDR2 to SVGAGI. V lost 0 bases and J lost 10 bases, and the count of bases not matched to a germline gene is 7. The CDR3 holds 14 amino acids from the cysteine to the phenylalanine. Only the CDR3 portion is preserved as DNA: 42 bases, with reading frame beginning at the first base.